Included here is one T cell receptor (beta chain) sequence, with context. The source of the sample is a study of blood T cell repertoires in COVID-19. Study as a whole: The analysed material was cDNA or gDNA that came from T cells, B-cell-depleted T cells, or PBMCs.

Original handling: How many nucleated cells were present was estimated from reference gene primer amplification. Method: immunoSEQ multiplex PCR; TCRdb's copy keeps in-frame clones and lacks some. That table is the source of V, J and clone size, and D and trimming were worked out from the DNA. Among some 48,000 clones listed, around four fifths were seen once. Germline V gene sequence: CDR1 SGDLS, CDR2 YYNGEE. The CDR3 is 16 residues long. J gave up 4 bases and V 0 bases, and 5 bases lay outside the gene matches. Sequencing input: peripheral blood. The chain links TRBV9 to TRBJ2-2; 8 positions agree with TRBD1. This TCR derives from a human donor with acute or convalescent COVID-19. The donor label of this sample is uncertain. CDR3 residues: CASSVGTGGTTGELFF. Here the CDR3 DNA reads TGTGCCAGCAGCGTAGGAACAGGGGGAACCACCGGGGAGCTGTTTTTT.